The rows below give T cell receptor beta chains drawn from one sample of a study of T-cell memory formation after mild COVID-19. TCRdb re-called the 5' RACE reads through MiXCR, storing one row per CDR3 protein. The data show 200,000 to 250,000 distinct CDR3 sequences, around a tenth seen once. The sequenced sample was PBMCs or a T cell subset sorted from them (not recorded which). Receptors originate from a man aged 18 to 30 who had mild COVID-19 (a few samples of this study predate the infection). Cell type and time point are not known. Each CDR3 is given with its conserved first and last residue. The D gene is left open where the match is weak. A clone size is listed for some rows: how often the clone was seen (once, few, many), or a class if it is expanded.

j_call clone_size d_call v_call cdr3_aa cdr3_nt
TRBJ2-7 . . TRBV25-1 CASSMAGPDEQYF TGTGCCAGCAGTATGGCAGGCCCCGACGAGCAGTACTTC
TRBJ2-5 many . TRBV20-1 CSAHVVLLLRQETQYF TGCAGTGCTCACGTAGTCCTCCTACTTAGGCAAGAGACCCAGTACTTC
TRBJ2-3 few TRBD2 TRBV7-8 CASSPLQRGSTDTQYF TGTGCCAGCAGCCCACTCCAGCGGGGGTCTACAGATACGCAGTATTTT
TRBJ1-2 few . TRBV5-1 CASSSLERNGYTF TGCGCCAGCAGCTCCCTCGAGAGGAATGGCTACACCTTC
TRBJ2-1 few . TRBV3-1 CASSHAYNEQFF TGTGCCAGCAGCCACGCTTACAATGAGCAGTTCTTC
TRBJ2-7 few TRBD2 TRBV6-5 CASSYGGGPSYEQYF TGTGCCAGCAGTTACGGCGGGGGACCCTCCTACGAGCAGTACTTC
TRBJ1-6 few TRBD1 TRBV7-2 CASSFRGINSPLHF TGTGCCAGCAGCTTCAGGGGGATTAATTCACCCCTCCACTTT
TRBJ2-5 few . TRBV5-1 CASSLAGDSNQETQYF TGCGCCAGCAGCTTGGCCGGGGACTCCAACCAAGAGACCCAGTACTTC
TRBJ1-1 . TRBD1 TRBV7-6 CATSPGTAALLNTEAFF TGTGCCACCAGCCCTGGGACAGCAGCCCTTCTGAACACTGAAGCTTTCTTT
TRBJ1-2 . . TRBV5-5 CASSLDSLFNYGYTF TGTGCCAGCAGCTTGGACAGTCTATTTAACTATGGCTACACCTTC
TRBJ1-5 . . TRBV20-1 CSASQRDPRPQHF TGCAGTGCTAGTCAACGGGACCCCCGGCCCCAGCATTTT
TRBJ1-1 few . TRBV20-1 CSASRVGWTEAFF TGCAGTGCTAGTCGGGTAGGGTGGACTGAAGCTTTCTTT
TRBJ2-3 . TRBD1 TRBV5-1 CASRAGTGMGDTQYF TGCGCCAGCAGGGCCGGGACAGGGATGGGAGATACGCAGTATTTT
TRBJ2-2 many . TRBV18 CASSPPSGYGGGELFF TGTGCCAGCTCACCCCCGAGCGGCTACGGAGGCGGGGAGCTGTTTTTT
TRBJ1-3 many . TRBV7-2 CASSLVRAGNTIYF TGTGCCAGCAGCTTAGTCCGGGCTGGAAACACCATATATTTT
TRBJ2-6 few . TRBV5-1 CASSIGATGANVLTF TGCGCCAGTAGCATAGGGGCGACTGGGGCCAACGTCCTGACTTTC
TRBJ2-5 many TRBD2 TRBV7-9 CASSSGLAGAQETQYF TGTGCCAGCAGCTCCGGACTAGCGGGGGCCCAAGAGACCCAGTACTTC
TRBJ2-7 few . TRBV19 CASATGSLYEQYF TGTGCCAGCGCAACAGGGAGTTTATACGAGCAGTACTTC
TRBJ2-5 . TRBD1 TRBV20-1 CSADRGLPQETQYF TGCAGTGCAGACAGGGGGCTACCCCAAGAGACCCAGTACTTC
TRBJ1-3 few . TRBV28 CASHGTDSGNTIYF TGTGCCAGCCACGGGACGGACTCTGGAAACACCATATATTTT
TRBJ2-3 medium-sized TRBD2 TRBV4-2 CASSQDRAGGTDTQYF TGTGCCAGCAGCCAAGATCGAGCGGGGGGCACAGATACGCAGTATTTT
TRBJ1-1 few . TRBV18 CASSQRPGDMNTEAFF TGTGCCAGCTCTCAAAGGCCAGGGGATATGAACACTGAAGCTTTCTTT
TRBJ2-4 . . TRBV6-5 CASSYSYDLLAKNIQYF TGTGCCAGCAGTTACTCGTACGACCTCCTAGCCAAAAACATTCAGTACTTC
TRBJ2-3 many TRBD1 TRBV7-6 CASSLTGEITDTQYF TGTGCCAGCAGCTTAACAGGGGAAATCACAGATACGCAGTATTTT
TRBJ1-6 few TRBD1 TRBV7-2 CASSPRQGTYADSPLHF TGTGCCAGCAGCCCTAGACAGGGGACATATGCCGATTCACCCCTCCACTTT
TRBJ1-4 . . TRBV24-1 CATSDYSRGPPKLFF TGTGCCACCAGTGATTACTCCCGGGGGCCTCCGAAACTGTTTTTT
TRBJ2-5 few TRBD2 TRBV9 CASSVASGGETQYF TGTGCCAGCAGCGTAGCTAGCGGGGGGGAGACCCAGTACTTC
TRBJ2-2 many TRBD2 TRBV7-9 CASSPQPSGGIGELFF TGTGCCAGCAGCCCCCAGCCTAGCGGGGGAATCGGGGAGCTGTTTTTT
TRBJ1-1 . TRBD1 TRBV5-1 CASSDILQGAVNTEAFF TGCGCCAGCAGCGACATATTACAGGGGGCCGTGAACACTGAAGCTTTCTTT
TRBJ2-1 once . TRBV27 CASSPSPTAYNEQFF TGTGCCAGCAGCCCTTCCCCGACAGCCTACAATGAGCAGTTCTTC
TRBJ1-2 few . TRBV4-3 CASSQDMRQYGYTF TGCGCCAGCAGCCAAGATATGCGGCAATATGGCTACACCTTC
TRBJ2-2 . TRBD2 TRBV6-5 CASSRLAGGIGELFF TGTGCCAGCAGTCGACTAGCGGGGGGAATCGGGGAGCTGTTTTTT
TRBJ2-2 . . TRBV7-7 CASSPLRVASTGELFF TGTGCCAGCAGCCCTTTGAGGGTTGCTTCCACCGGGGAGCTGTTTTTT
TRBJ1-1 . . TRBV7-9 CASSREGGTEAFF TGTGCCAGCAGCCGGGAGGGGGGAACTGAAGCTTTCTTT
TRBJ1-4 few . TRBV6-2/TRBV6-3 CASSYLITTGTGDDEKLFF TGTGCCAGCAGTTACTTGATAACTACAGGTACCGGGGATGATGAAAAACTGTTTTTT
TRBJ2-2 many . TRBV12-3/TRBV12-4 CASSLGGNTGELFF TGTGCCAGCAGTTTGGGGGGAAACACCGGGGAGCTGTTTTTT
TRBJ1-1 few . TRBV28 CASSLDGRRNTEAFF TGTGCCAGCAGTTTAGATGGGCGGCGGAACACTGAAGCTTTCTTT
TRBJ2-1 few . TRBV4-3 CASSVVRGPYNEQFF TGCGCCAGCAGCGTTGTCAGGGGCCCCTACAATGAGCAGTTCTTC
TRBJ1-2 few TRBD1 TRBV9 CASSLRGRGSYGYTF TGTGCCAGCAGCCTCAGGGGGCGTGGGAGCTATGGCTACACCTTC
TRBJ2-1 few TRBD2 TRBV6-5 CASSYRGASGGQDNEQFF TGTGCCAGCAGTTACCGTGGGGCTAGCGGGGGCCAAGACAATGAGCAGTTCTTC
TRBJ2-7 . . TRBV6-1 CASRNRDGEVEQYF TGTGCCAGCAGGAACCGGGACGGGGAGGTGGAGCAGTACTTC
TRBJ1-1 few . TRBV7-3 CASSFSGRGGTEAFF TGTGCCAGCAGCTTCTCGGGACGCGGTGGCACTGAAGCTTTCTTT
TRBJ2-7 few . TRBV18 CASSPQTDEQYF TGTGCCAGCTCGCCCCAGACAGACGAGCAGTACTTC
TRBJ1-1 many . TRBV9 CASSVDGIGTEAFF TGTGCCAGCAGCGTAGATGGGATCGGCACTGAAGCTTTCTTT
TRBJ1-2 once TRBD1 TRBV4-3 CASSQLEGTGYAYGYTF TGCGCCAGCAGCCAATTGGAAGGGACAGGGTACGCCTATGGCTACACCTTC
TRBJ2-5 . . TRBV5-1 CASSLVLGTQETQYF TGCGCCAGCAGCTTGGTATTAGGGACCCAAGAGACCCAGTACTTC
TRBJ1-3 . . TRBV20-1 CSARPYSGNTIYF TGCAGTGCTAGACCGTACTCTGGAAACACCATATATTTT
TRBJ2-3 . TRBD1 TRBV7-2 CASSSFGTGVTDTQYF TGTGCCAGCAGCTCTTTTGGGACAGGGGTCACAGATACGCAGTATTTT
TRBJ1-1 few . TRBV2 CASSEAWGRYSEAFF TGTGCCAGCAGTGAAGCGTGGGGCAGGTACTCTGAAGCTTTCTTT
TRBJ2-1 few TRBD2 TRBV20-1 CSASRGGALLAEQFF TGCAGTGCTAGCCGGGGGGGGGCCCTACTGGCTGAGCAGTTCTTC
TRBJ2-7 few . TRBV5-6 CASSLLVKSSYEQYF TGTGCCAGCAGCTTGCTAGTAAAGAGCTCCTACGAGCAGTACTTC
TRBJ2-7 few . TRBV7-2 CASSTQGEGEQYF TGTGCCAGCAGCACACAGGGAGAGGGCGAGCAGTACTTC